The 24 T cell receptor beta chains below come from one sample, sequenced in a study of blood T cell repertoires in COVID-19. Repertoires were generated with immunoSEQ multiplex PCR, while TCRdb's copy carries only in-frame clones and drops some. This sample has around 130,000 clones; about 76% occur once, and the top ten carry over 15%. The sample was peripheral blood. All receptors come from a man older than 75 with acute or convalescent COVID-19.

V and J are TRBV18 and TRBJ2-7, with D perhaps matching TRBD1 (7 bases). The CDR3 has 13 residues. V was trimmed by 4 bases and J by 7 bases, leaving 14 bases between them. Germline lookup yields CDR1 KGHSH and CDR2 LQKENI. The CDR3 sequence: CASSRDRAGEQYF. DNA of the CDR3: TGTGCCAGCTCACGCGACAGGGCGGGGGAGCAGTACTTC.

The chain is built from TRBV6-6 and TRBJ1-6, with 7 bases matching TRBD1. After removal of 6 bases from V and 12 bases from J, the junction contained 11 bases not matched to a gene. The germline V gene has CDR1 MNHNY and CDR2 SVGAGI (reference sequence). The CDR3 is 14 amino acids. The CDR3 here is CASSSDRVGRPLHF. In DNA, the CDR3 is TGTGCCAGCAGCTCAGACAGGGTGGGGAGACCCCTCCACTTT.

The V and J genes are TRBV3-1 (or the pseudogene TRBV3-2) and TRBJ2-1, with D possibly TRBD2 on 6 matching bases. The V and J ends lost 4 bases and 5 bases respectively, with 15 bases between them. CDR3 length equals 15 residues. Germline CDR1 and CDR2: LGHDT and YNNKEL (reference sequence). Here the CDR3 reads CASSPTGTFHNEQFF. The CDR3 nucleotides read TGTGCCAGCAGCCCCACCGGGACTTTCCACAATGAGCAGTTCTTC.

The chain combines TRBV5-1 with TRBJ2-7; 7 positions match TRBD1. The J segment lost 3 bases and the V segment lost 4 bases, leaving 4 bases of the junction unmatched. This CDR3 region has 13 residues. CDR1 and CDR2 from the germline V gene are SGHRS and YFSETQ. The CDR3 coding sequence is TGCGCCAGCAGCAGAACAGGGGACTACGAGCAGTACTTC. This encodes CASSRTGDYEQYF.

The chain is built from TRBV4-1 and TRBJ2-7; D ambiguous. Trimming removed 1 base at V and 5 bases at J, with 9 bases between. CDR3 size: 13 residues. Germline CDR1 is MGHRA and CDR2 is YSYEKL. CDR3 amino acids: CASSQVVLDEQYF. The CDR3, as DNA: TGCGCCAGCAGCCAAGTTGTTCTCGACGAGCAGTACTTC.

The DNA of the CDR3 is TGTGCCAGCAGACAGGGGGACAGGCAGAATTCACCCCTCCACTTT. This codes for CASRQGDRQNSPLHF. This rearrangement joins TRBV27 to TRBJ1-6; TRBD1 matches at 8 bases. CDR1 is MNHEY, CDR2 SMNVEV, per germline (reference sequence). The CDR3 has 15 amino acids. The junction had 8 bases not matched to a gene; V was cut back by 6 bases and J by 7 bases.

The rearrangement uses TRBV27 and TRBJ2-3, with TRBD2 matching 12 bases. The CDR3 totals 15 residues. Trimming cost V 7 bases and J 4 bases; bases outside gene matches: 6. Germline V gene sequence: CDR1 MNHEY, CDR2 SMNVEV (reference sequence). CDR3 coding DNA: TGTGCCAGCAACGAACTAGCGGGGGGTTCAGATACGCAGTATTTT. Its translation: CASNELAGGSDTQYF.

Concerning this clone itself: The DNA is left out, because the CDR3 cannot be placed on it with certainty; the CDR3 is given as TCRdb lists it. The chain is built from TRBV4-1 and TRBJ1-2. The CDR3 extends over 15 residues, inclusive of both ends. Germline V lookup: CDR1 MGHRA, CDR2 YSYEKL. This CDR3 reads CASSQDFLENYGYTF.

The V and J genes are TRBV5-1 and TRBJ2-5; 10 bases map to TRBD2. Trimming took 2 bases from V and 1 from J; bases not matched to a gene: 2. Germline lookup yields CDR1 SGHRS and CDR2 YFSETQ. This CDR3 has 15 residues. CDR3 region: CASSFSGGFQETQYF. The CDR3 DNA reads as TGCGCCAGCAGCTTTAGCGGGGGGTTCCAAGAGACCCAGTACTTC.

This chain links TRBV19 with TRBJ1-2; no reliable D call. Germline-derived CDR1 and CDR2 are LNHDA and SQIVND (reference sequence). This CDR3 contains 13 residues. V gave up 3 bases and J gave up 7 bases, with 12 bases separating them. CDR3 residues: CASSIPQVGGYTF. CDR3 nucleotides: TGTGCCAGTAGTATCCCGCAGGTTGGTGGCTACACCTTC.

The chain employs TRBV6-2 or TRBV6-3 and TRBJ1-1, with a tentative D call TRBD1 (6 bases). V dropped 5 bases and J dropped 0 bases, with 22 bases sitting between them. The CDR3 contains 18 residues. From germline, CDR1 is MNHEY and CDR2 SVGEGT. The DNA for the CDR3 is TGTGCCAGCAGTAGAAAGCGACAGGACCTGTTTATGAACACTGAAGCTTTCTTT. Its protein is CASSRKRQDLFMNTEAFF.

The chain employs TRBV7-2 and TRBJ2-5, with a tentative D call TRBD2 (5 bases). CDR1 is SGHTA and CDR2 is FQGNSA in the germline V gene. The CDR3 runs to 15 residues. Deletions cut 3 bases from V and 5 bases from J, with 16 bases between. The CDR3 spells CASSLGWGTGETQYF. In nucleotides, the CDR3 is TGTGCCAGCAGCTTGGGGTGGGGAACGGGGGAGACCCAGTACTTC.

The chain combines TRBV7-9 with TRBJ2-1; no reliable D call. Per the germline V gene, CDR1 is SEHNR and CDR2 is FQNEAQ (reference sequence). The CDR3 runs to 15 residues. V was shortened by 4 bases and J by 0 bases, with 10 bases between the two germline ends. CDR3 nucleotide sequence: TGTGCCAGCAGCTCGACTGATAGCTCCTACAATGAGCAGTTCTTC. It encodes CASSSTDSSYNEQFF.

This chain joins TRBV6-5 and TRBJ1-5; unclear D gene. The CDR3 has 15 amino acids. In germline, CDR1 is MNHEY, CDR2 SVGAGI. V was clipped by 4 bases and J by 4 bases, with 14 bases between them. For the CDR3, the DNA is TGTGCCAGCAGTTCTCGCGGGGTTTCGAATCAGCCCCAGCATTTT. Translating it yields CASSSRGVSNQPQHF.

This chain joins TRBV2 and TRBJ2-6; 8 nucleotides line up with TRBD1. The V gene end was trimmed by 6 bases and the J gene end by 0 bases; junction bases not matched to a gene: 4. The CDR3 is made up of 16 amino acids. The V gene's germline CDR1 is SNHLY and CDR2 FYNNEI. CDR3 sequence: CASRTGAFSGANVLTF. Here the CDR3 DNA reads TGTGCCAGCAGGACAGGGGCCTTCTCTGGGGCCAACGTCCTGACTTTC.

The chain is built from TRBV6-5 and TRBJ1-4; 7 bases are a match to TRBD1. From germline, CDR1 is MNHEY and CDR2 SVGAGI. CDR3 length: 14 amino acids. V trimming: 6 bases; J trimming: 3 bases; junction bases outside the gene matches: 4. In nucleotides, the CDR3 is TGTGCCAGCAGGTCGACAGGGCCTAATGAAAAACTGTTTTTT. Translation: CASRSTGPNEKLFF.

The chain recombines TRBV4-2 with TRBJ2-2; a weak D match, TRBD2 (6 bases). V was clipped by 3 bases and J by 5 bases, with 7 bases between them. Germline V CDR1 and CDR2: LGHNA, YNFKEQ. The CDR3 has 13 amino acids. The DNA of the CDR3 is TGTGCCAGCAGCCACGGGGGTACCGGGGAGCTGTTTTTT. This translates into CASSHGGTGELFF.

V is TRBV18 and J is TRBJ2-2, with TRBD1 matching 7 bases. Per germline, CDR1 KGHSH and CDR2 LQKENI. This CDR3 has 14 residues. The trim removed 4 bases at V and 7 bases at J, leaving 6 bases unmatched. The CDR3 coding sequence is TGTGCCAGCTCACGGGACAGCGGTAGCGGGGAGCTGTTTTTT. It specifies CASSRDSGSGELFF.

V and J are TRBV9 and TRBJ1-4; TRBD1 might be the D (5 bases). CDR3 length: 15 residues. Trimming removed 4 bases at V and 5 bases at J, with 15 bases between. Germline V CDR1 and CDR2: SGDLS, YYNGEE. This chain's CDR3 is CASSPHPQGNEKLFF. The CDR3 region has the DNA TGTGCCAGCAGCCCCCACCCCCAGGGCAATGAAAAACTGTTTTTT.

This clone has a count of ten or more. V usage is TRBV4-1 and J usage is TRBJ1-1; maybe TRBD1 (5 bases). V lost 5 bases and J lost 4, with 20 bases in between. Germline V gene sequence: CDR1 MGHRA, CDR2 YSYEKL. This CDR3 spans 16 amino acids. The CDR3 sequence: CASSLLMGQGSTEAFF. The DNA of the CDR3 is TGCGCCAGCAGCTTACTTATGGGGCAGGGATCCACTGAAGCTTTCTTT.

The chain couples TRBV15 to TRBJ1-6; a possible D gene is TRBD1 (6 bases). The CDR3 extends over 15 amino acids. In germline, CDR1 is LNHNV, CDR2 YYDKDF (reference sequence). Trimming pared 0 bases from V and 9 bases from J, leaving 12 bases between. DNA for the CDR3: TGTGCCACCAGCAGAGACCGGACAGTCAGTTCACCCCTCCACTTT. Translation: CATSRDRTVSSPLHF.

V is TRBV7-2 and J is TRBJ2-1; 8 bases agree with TRBD2. The germline V gene has CDR1 SGHTA and CDR2 FQGNSA. V was clipped by 0 bases and J by 6 bases; unmatched bases: 7. This CDR3 is built from 16 residues. The CDR3 region is CASSLASGLAGNEQFF. The CDR3 DNA reads TGTGCCAGCAGCTTAGCGTCCGGACTAGCCGGCAATGAGCAGTTCTTC. Combining the CDR3 with reference TRBV7-2 and TRBJ2-1 gives the whole variable domain GAGVSQSPSNKVTEKGKDVELRCDPISGHTALYWYRQSLGQGLEFLIYFQGNSAPDKSGLPSDRFSAERTGGSVSTLTIQRTQQEDSAVYLCASSLASGLAGNEQFFGPGTRLTVL.

The chain is built from TRBV15 and TRBJ1-2; no firm D call. The V end was cut by 6 bases, the J end by 0 bases, with 17 bases between. Germline loops: CDR1 LNHNV, CDR2 YYDKDF (reference sequence). The length of the CDR3 is 16 residues. The CDR3 loop reads CATSRASGGANYGYTF. The CDR3 nucleotides are TGTGCCACCAGTAGGGCAAGCGGCGGTGCTAACTATGGCTACACCTTC.

The CDR3 loop reads CASSDSGQGAVGNTIYF. The CDR3 bases are TGTGCCAGCAGTGATTCTGGACAGGGGGCCGTCGGAAACACCATATATTTT. The V and J genes are TRBV6-4 and TRBJ1-3, with 11 bases identical to TRBD1. The V gene's germline CDR1 is MRHNA and CDR2 SNTAGT. The CDR3 has 17 residues. The V segment lost 3 bases and the J segment 4 bases; nucleotides outside the gene matches: 8.